The 14 T cell receptor beta chains in this list originate from one sample, sequenced in a study of regulatory T cells in long-lasting Graves disease. To make TCR beta libraries, researchers used iRepertoire HTBI primers and Arm-PCR of CDR3 regions. TCRdb re-derived calls from the multiplex PCR reads in MiXCR, one entry per CDR3 protein. Among hundreds of thousands of distinct CDR3 sequences listed, 15% to 20% were seen once. As for time point: newly diagnosed GD, antithyroid drugs for less than 3 months. Extracted RNA from PBMCs served as the source of the TCR library. This sample was shared with a second study, whose subject was T cells in Graves' hyperthyroidism and ophthalmopathy.

Source: peripheral blood mononuclear cells (PBMCs), taken at new diagnosis, from a patient treated with antithyroid drugs. The receptor source for this set is a man between 18 and 29 years old with Graves disease.

CDR3 region: CASSGQEYGYTF. For the CDR3, the DNA is TGTGCCAGCAGTGGACAAGAATATGGCTACACCTTC. The chain employs TRBV6-1 and TRBJ1-2; D uncertain. This CDR3 spans 12 amino acids. The germline V gene encodes CDR1 MNHNS and CDR2 SASEGT. The V end lost 4 bases, the J end lost 5 bases, and 8 bases lay between the germline ends.

This chain joins TRBV19 and TRBJ2-7; D unclear. The germline V and J ends were trimmed by 2 bases and 2 bases, with 10 bases remaining between them. Germline CDR1 and CDR2: LNHDA and SQIVND (reference sequence). The CDR3 has 14 amino acids. DNA for the CDR3: TGTGCCAGTAGTATAATCGGCGCAGCCTACGAGCAGTACTTC. Encoded protein: CASSIIGAAYEQYF.

This clonotype occurred many times. The V and J genes are TRBV28 and TRBJ2-7, with 11 bases fitting TRBD2. Germline V gives CDR1 MDHEN, CDR2 SYDVKM. CDR3 length equals 15 residues. V dropped 6 bases and J dropped 5; count of bases not matched to a gene: 9. The CDR3 here is CASSRTSGSYDEQYF. DNA for the CDR3: TGTGCCAGCAGCCGCACTAGCGGGAGCTACGACGAGCAGTACTTC.

The V gene is TRBV7-2, the J gene TRBJ2-1; 9 nucleotides match TRBD2. There are 16 residues in the CDR3. Losses at the gene ends were 5 bases for V and 7 bases for J; bases not matched to a gene: 12. Germline V gene data show CDR1 as SGHTA and CDR2 as FQGNSA. CDR3 sequence (DNA): TGTGCCAGCAGCGCCCCGGGACTAGCCAGGAGGAATGAGCAGTTCTTC. This codes for CASSAPGLARRNEQFF.

This clonotype was seen repeatedly, ten times or more. The CDR3 DNA reads as TGTGCCAGCAGAAGCCCTCGGGGTGAGCAGTACTTC. As protein: CASRSPRGEQYF. The chain employs TRBV12-3 or TRBV12-4 and TRBJ2-7; D may be TRBD2 (5 bases). This CDR3 contains 12 residues. The V end was cut by 6 bases, the J end by 7 bases, with 13 bases between.

This clonotype occurred once. This chain links TRBV6-4 with TRBJ1-4; no firm D call. This CDR3 contains 16 residues. Germline V gives CDR1 MRHNA, CDR2 SNTAGT. Trimming pared 5 bases from V and 8 bases from J, leaving 21 bases between. Here the CDR3 reads CASSYPREEATEKLFF. CDR3 DNA sequence: TGTGCCAGCAGTTACCCGAGGGAGGAGGCAACGGAAAAACTGTTTTTT.

This clonotype has a count of ten or more. The rearrangement links TRBV6-1 to TRBJ1-5; 7 nucleotides align to TRBD1. The CDR3 contains 18 residues. The germline V gene encodes CDR1 MNHNS and CDR2 SASEGT. J was trimmed by 0 bases and V by 5 bases; bases with no gene match: 13. This CDR3 reads CASSLPGGGTDSNQPQHF. In DNA form, the CDR3 reads TGTGCCAGCAGTCTCCCGGGGGGCGGGACAGATAGCAATCAGCCCCAGCATTTT.

At least ten counts were recorded for this clonotype. The J gene is TRBJ2-7, the V gene TRBV7-9, with 15 bases lining up with TRBD2. Per germline, CDR1 SEHNR and CDR2 FQNEAQ (reference sequence). The CDR3 is made up of 19 amino acids. V trimming: 4 bases; J trimming: 2 bases; junction bases outside the gene matches: 12. This chain's CDR3 is CASSSGLAGGPETAYEQYF. CDR3 coding DNA: TGTGCCAGCAGCTCGGGACTAGCGGGAGGCCCAGAGACGGCCTACGAGCAGTACTTC.

This clonotype was counted at least ten times. The chain links TRBV28 to TRBJ1-5; D might be TRBD1 (6 bases). V gave up 5 bases and J gave up 5 bases, with 16 bases separating them. There are 15 residues in the CDR3. Germline V gene data show CDR1 as MDHEN and CDR2 as SYDVKM. The CDR3 DNA reads TGTGCCAGCAGTCCCAACCGGGACACCTATCAGCCCCAGCATTTT. Its protein product is CASSPNRDTYQPQHF.

Ten or more counts support this clonotype. CDR3 DNA sequence: TGTGCCAGCAGCCAATCCGGGACCTCAGTTCAATCGAGGTACGAGCAGTACTTC. Protein: CASSQSGTSVQSRYEQYF. The chain has TRBV27 and TRBJ2-7; tentatively, D is TRBD1 or TRBD2 (5 bases each). Germline CDR1 is MNHEY and CDR2 is SMNVEV (reference sequence). Between the trimmed V and J ends, which lost 6 bases and 4 bases, there was a span of 28 bases. CDR3 size: 18 residues.

This clonotype occurred a few times. The chain links TRBV6-6 to TRBJ2-1, with 7 bases fitting TRBD2. CDR3 length: 15 amino acids. V dropped 0 bases and J dropped 8; count of bases not matched to a gene: 7. CDR1 is MNHNY, CDR2 SVGAGI, per germline (reference sequence). This CDR3 is CASSYSGREIDEQFF. The CDR3 DNA follows: TGTGCCAGCAGTTACTCGGGGCGGGAGATAGATGAGCAGTTCTTC.

This clonotype was detected only a few times. The chain joins TRBV5-6 to TRBJ2-1, with D perhaps matching TRBD1 or TRBD2 (6 bases each). Germline CDR1 reads SGHDT; CDR2 reads YYEEEE. The CDR3 length is 17 residues. V gave up 4 bases and J gave up 7 bases, with 24 bases separating them. The CDR3 sequence is CASSPGNGGSFVNEQFF. CDR3 coding DNA: TGTGCCAGCAGCCCCGGGAACGGGGGCTCTTTCGTGAATGAGCAGTTCTTC.

This clonotype has ten or more counts. J is TRBJ2-7 and V is TRBV7-3; 9 bases map to TRBD1. The CDR3 has 16 residues. In germline, CDR1 is SGHTA, CDR2 FQGTGA. Germline trimming cut 5 bases from V and 6 bases from J; bases unmatched to any gene: 14. CDR3 DNA sequence: TGTGCCAGCAGCCCCCATTCGACAGGGGGACTGGGCGAGCAGTACTTC. Its translation is CASSPHSTGGLGEQYF.

This clonotype occurred a few times. Only one base separates this from a far larger clonotype, so it likely reflects a read error. The chain combines TRBV11-2 with TRBJ2-7; 11 bases fit TRBD2. Germline V lookup: CDR1 SGHAT, CDR2 FQNNGV. V shed 5 bases and J 7 bases; nucleotides not matched to a gene: 16. The CDR3 runs 17 residues. The CDR3 DNA reads as TGTGCCAGCAGCCCTCTAGCGGGAGGAGGGCCGGGCAATGAGCAGTACTTC. It specifies CASSPLAGGGPGNEQYF. The whole variable domain, remainder taken from reference TRBV11-2 and TRBJ2-7, is EAGVAQSPRYKIIEKRQSVAFWCNPISGHATLYWYQQILGQGPKLLIQFQNNGVVDDSQLPKDRFSAERLKGVDSTLKIQPAKLEDSAVYLCASSPLAGGGPGNEQYFGPGTRLTVT.